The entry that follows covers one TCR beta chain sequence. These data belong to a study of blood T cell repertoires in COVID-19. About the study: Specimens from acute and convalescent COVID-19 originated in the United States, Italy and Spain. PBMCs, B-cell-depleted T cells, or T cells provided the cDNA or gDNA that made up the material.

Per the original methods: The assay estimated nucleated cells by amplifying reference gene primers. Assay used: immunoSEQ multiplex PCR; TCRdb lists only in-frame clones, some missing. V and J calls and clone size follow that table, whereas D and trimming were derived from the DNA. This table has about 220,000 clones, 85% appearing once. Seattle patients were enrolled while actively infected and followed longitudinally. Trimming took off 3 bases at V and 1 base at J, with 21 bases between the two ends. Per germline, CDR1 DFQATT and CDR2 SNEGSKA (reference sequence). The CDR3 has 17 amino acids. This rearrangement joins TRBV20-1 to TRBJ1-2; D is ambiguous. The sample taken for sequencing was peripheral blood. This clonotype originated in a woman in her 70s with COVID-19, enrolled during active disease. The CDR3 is CSASIMSGVYFNYGYTF. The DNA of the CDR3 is TGCAGTGCTAGTATAATGTCAGGTGTATATTTTAACTATGGCTACACCTTC.